What follows is one TCR beta chain and its context. This sample was taken from a study of blood T cell repertoires in COVID-19. Trimming left V 8 bases short and J 4 bases short, with 17 bases between. There are 13 residues in the CDR3. From germline, CDR1 is GTSNPN and CDR2 SVGIG (reference sequence). The study drew participants aged roughly 18 to 95 years from roughly 25 US areas. Authors' processing steps: For nucleated cells, counts were estimated from reference gene primer amplification. Only in-frame clones appear in the TCRdb table, and some are missing; sequencing was by immunoSEQ multiplex PCR. V and J calls and clone size are copied from that table; D and trimming were computed from the DNA. The sample shows about 150,000 clones, just under 85% of them seen only once.

The source material was PBMCs or T cells enriched from blood (not recorded which). The sequence came from a woman between 50 and 59 years old with acute COVID-19. The gene calls are TRBV30 and TRBJ1-1, with a weak D call TRBD1 (5 bases). The CDR3 reads CAGETVRGTEAFF. The CDR3 DNA sequence: TGTGCCGGTGAGACAGTCCGAGGCACTGAAGCTTTCTTT. The variable domain in full, with the rest retrieved from reference TRBV30 and TRBJ1-1, is SQTIHQWPATLVQPVGSPLSLECTVEGTSNPNLYWYRQAAGRGLQLLFYSVGIGQISSEVPQNLSASRPQDRQFILSSKKLLLSDSGFYLCAGETVRGTEAFFGQGTRLTVV.